This is a list of T cell receptor beta chains from one sample in a study of cytomegalovirus exposure and HLA in healthy donors. Method: immunoSEQ multiplex PCR; TCRdb's copy keeps in-frame clones and lacks some. The profile covers some 120,000 clones, with around 80% appearing a single time and under 3% taken by the ten largest. Material for sequencing was PBMCs. The receptors come from a young woman in good health and CMV-seropositive. Each CDR3 is given with its conserved first and last residue. A D gene is named only where the DNA matches it firmly. For some rows the clone size is stated as once, few or many, or as a class when expanded; others skip it.

>NA|TRBJ1-5|TRBD1|TRBV2
CASSEEWTGGGQPQHF
TGTGCCAGCAGTGAAGAGTGGACAGGGGGCGGTCAGCCCCAGCATTTT
>once|TRBJ2-1|TRBD1|TRBV5-1
CASSLIQGSYNEQFF
TGCGCCAGCAGCTTGATACAGGGGTCCTACAATGAGCAGTTCTTC
>NA|TRBJ2-5|TRBD2|TRBV13
CASSLAGRAGEQYF
TGTGCCAGCAGCTTAGCTGGGAGGGCGGGGGAGCAGTACTTC
>NA|TRBJ2-7|NA|TRBV7-9
CASSQTQGSYEQYF
TGTGCCAGCAGCCAAACGCAGGGCTCCTACGAGCAGTACTTC
>NA|TRBJ2-2|NA|TRBV27
CASKWGDTGELFF
TGTGCCAGCAAGTGGGGAGACACCGGGGAGCTGTTTTTT
>NA|TRBJ2-5|NA|TRBV15
CATSAQETQYF
TGTGCCACCAGCGCCCAGGAGACCCAGTACTTC
>once|TRBJ2-5|TRBD2|TRBV2
CASGRAGTSGGAETQYF
TGTGCCAGCGGACGGGCGGGGACTAGCGGGGGGGCGGAGACCCAGTACTTC
>NA|TRBJ1-5|TRBD1|TRBV5-6
CASSLTGGFNQPQHF
TGTGCCAGCAGCTTGACAGGGGGGTTTAATCAGCCCCAGCATTTT
>NA|TRBJ2-3|TRBD2|TRBV10-3
CAISDLLAGVTDTQYF
TGTGCCATCAGTGATTTACTAGCGGGGGTTACAGATACGCAGTATTTT
>NA|TRBJ1-3|NA|TRBV7-3
CASSLDSHSGNTIYF
TGTGCCAGCAGCTTAGACAGCCACTCTGGAAACACCATATATTTT
>once|TRBJ2-2|TRBD2|TRBV27
CASSRTSGYTGELFF
TGTGCCAGCAGTAGGACTAGCGGGTACACCGGGGAGCTGTTTTTT
>NA|TRBJ2-2|NA|TRBV4-2
CASSHPRGTTSTGELFF
TGTGCCAGCAGCCACCCCCGGGGGACCACGAGCACCGGGGAGCTGTTTTTT
>NA|TRBJ1-5|NA|TRBV7-3
CASSTTENQPQHF
TGTGCCAGCAGCACCACAGAGAATCAGCCCCAGCATTTT
>NA|TRBJ2-4|TRBD1|TRBV19
CASSISRQGTMGLAKNIQYF
TGTGCCAGTAGTATATCTCGACAGGGAACGATGGGGTTAGCCAAAAACATTCAGTACTTC
>few|TRBJ1-2|NA|TRBV23-1
CASSRKRNGYTF
TGCGCCAGCAGTCGAAAGCGGAATGGCTACACCTTC
>once|TRBJ1-5|TRBD1|TRBV19
CASRTGGRTSNQPQHF
TGTGCCAGTAGGACAGGGGGCCGAACGAGCAATCAGCCCCAGCATTTT
>NA|TRBJ2-1|TRBD1|TRBV25-1
CASSAGQSSYNEQFF
TGTGCCAGCAGTGCGGGACAGAGCTCCTACAATGAGCAGTTCTTC
>NA|TRBJ2-7|TRBD2|TRBV9
CASSATGGPMNEQYF
TGTGCCAGCAGCGCGACGGGGGGGCCGATGAACGAGCAGTACTTC
>NA|TRBJ2-5|TRBD2|TRBV6-5
CASSYSSGGHETQYF
TGTGCCAGCAGTTACTCGAGCGGGGGGCACGAGACCCAGTACTTC
>few|TRBJ1-5|NA|TRBV6-1
CASSLQGFSAQPQHF
TGTGCCAGCAGCCTCCAGGGGTTCTCCGCTCAGCCCCAGCATTTT
>NA|TRBJ2-4|TRBD2|TRBV5-8
CASSLGLGGGARNIQYF
TGTGCCAGCAGCTTGGGGTTGGGCGGGGGGGCCCGGAACATTCAGTACTTC
>NA|TRBJ2-1|TRBD1|TRBV11-3
CASSLGEFGTDYNEQFF
TGTGCCAGCAGCTTAGGTGAATTTGGGACAGACTACAATGAGCAGTTCTTC
>NA|TRBJ2-7|NA|TRBV6-6
CASSYEGGPYEQYF
TGTGCCAGCAGTTATGAAGGCGGTCCCTACGAGCAGTACTTC
>NA|TRBJ2-7|TRBD1|TRBV4-1
CASSLGTAELYEQYF
TGCGCCAGCAGCCTCGGGACAGCCGAACTCTACGAGCAGTACTTC
>NA|TRBJ1-5|NA|TRBV15
CATSSAQSHQPQHF
TGTGCCACCAGCAGTGCCCAGTCTCATCAGCCCCAGCATTTT
>NA|TRBJ1-2|TRBD1|TRBV5-4
CASSFGGPRPQGNYGYTF
TGTGCCAGCAGCTTTGGGGGGCCAAGACCACAGGGGAACTATGGCTACACCTTC
>NA|TRBJ2-7|NA|TRBV5-6
CASSLGSLSSYEQYF
TGTGCCAGCAGCTTGGGGAGCCTCAGCTCCTACGAGCAGTACTTC
>NA|TRBJ2-7|TRBD1|TRBV10-3
CAIQGQGYEQYF
TGTGCCATCCAAGGACAGGGTTACGAGCAGTACTTC
>few|TRBJ1-3|NA|TRBV9
CASSVDGSSGNTIYF
TGTGCCAGCAGCGTAGATGGCAGCTCTGGAAACACCATATATTTT
>NA|TRBJ2-5|NA|TRBV19
CASSRNAGAGETQYF
TGTGCCAGTAGTCGAAATGCGGGGGCGGGGGAGACCCAGTACTTC
>few|TRBJ2-7|NA|TRBV28
CASSLERLPAYEQYF
TGTGCCAGCAGTTTGGAGCGCCTACCGGCCTACGAGCAGTACTTC
>NA|TRBJ2-5|TRBD1|TRBV13
CASSAPYRGGETQYF
TGTGCCAGCAGCGCTCCGTACAGGGGCGGAGAGACCCAGTACTTC
>few|TRBJ1-2|NA|TRBV21-1
CASSKAGIKRTGNGRWDGYTF
TGTGCCAGCAGCAAAGCGGGGATAAAGAGGACAGGGAACGGGCGTTGGGATGGCTACACCTTC
>NA|TRBJ2-2|NA|TRBV6-6
CASTRGGVTGELFF
TGTGCCAGCACGCGAGGGGGAGTCACCGGGGAGCTGTTTTTT
>NA|TRBJ2-2|NA|TRBV27
CASSQTGYSNTGELFF
TGTGCCAGCAGTCAGACAGGTTATTCGAACACCGGGGAGCTGTTTTTT
>once|TRBJ1-1|NA|TRBV7-3
CASSLTPGMNTEAFF
TGTGCCAGCAGCTTAACCCCAGGGATGAACACTGAAGCTTTCTTT
>NA|TRBJ2-1|NA|TRBV7-6
CASTPGHNNEQFF
TGTGCCAGCACCCCGGGACATAACAATGAGCAGTTCTTC
>once|TRBJ2-1|TRBD1|TRBV9
CASSPRQGYYNEQFF
TGTGCCAGCAGCCCCCGACAGGGCTACTACAATGAGCAGTTCTTC
>NA|TRBJ1-2|NA|TRBV5-6
CASSSRRSRDYGYTF
TGTGCCAGCAGCTCGAGACGAAGCAGGGACTATGGCTACACCTTC
>NA|TRBJ2-7|NA|TRBV19
CASTSSGREQYF
TGTGCCAGTACCAGCTCCGGCAGGGAGCAGTACTTC
>NA|TRBJ1-1|TRBD1|TRBV27
CASRTGMTEAFF
TGTGCCAGCAGGACAGGGATGACTGAAGCTTTCTTT
>NA|TRBJ2-2|TRBD2|TRBV6-6
CASSYSAGGNTGELFF
TGTGCCAGCAGTTATTCGGCGGGGGGGAACACCGGGGAGCTGTTTTTT
>NA|TRBJ1-2|NA|TRBV2
CASSETLGGGYTF
TGTGCCAGCAGTGAAACCTTAGGAGGTGGCTACACCTTC
>NA|TRBJ1-1|NA|TRBV9
CASSPLDPGMNTEAFF
TGTGCCAGCAGCCCCCTGGACCCAGGGATGAACACTGAAGCTTTCTTT
>NA|TRBJ1-1|TRBD1|TRBV30
CAWRATGGSTEAFF
TGTGCCTGGAGAGCTACAGGGGGCTCGACTGAAGCTTTCTTT
>NA|TRBJ2-1|NA|TRBV7-2
CASSLAPGSYNEQFF
TGTGCCAGCAGCCTAGCCCCAGGCTCCTACAATGAGCAGTTCTTC
>NA|TRBJ1-2|TRBD1|TRBV30
CAWSGTGVHGYTF
TGTGCCTGGAGCGGGACAGGGGTCCATGGCTACACCTTC
>NA|TRBJ2-7|NA|TRBV28
CASSLRGGVYEQYF
TGTGCCAGCAGTTTACGAGGGGGAGTCTACGAGCAGTACTTC
>NA|TRBJ2-2|NA|TRBV6-4
CASSGEGDGELFF
TGTGCCAGCAGTGGCGAGGGGGACGGGGAGCTGTTTTTT
>NA|TRBJ2-7|NA|TRBV7-6
CASSLAYSGSFYEQYF
TGTGCCAGCAGCTTAGCATACTCAGGGTCATTCTACGAGCAGTACTTC